This T cell receptor (beta chain) comes out of a study of T cell clusters in autoimmune cytopenias. Background on the study: TRB sequencing had a median about 49,000 reads and about 2,400 distinct clonotypes per sample. Findings and caveats of the study: TRB repertoire shifts in secondary cytopenia and chronic lymphocytic leukemia mostly reflected lymphoma, not autoimmunity. Active autoimmune hepatitis patients had approximately 3-fold fewer exclusive TRB clusters than healthy donors. The T cell clusters came from computational analysis alone and lack functional validation.

This clonotype is deemed medium-sized by its frequency. Its antigen is as yet unknown. This CDR3 has 16 amino acids. Multiplex touch-down PCR amplified TRB using TRB-A and TRB-B pools in one tube. TCRdb reworked the multiplex PCR reads into one entry per CDR3 protein, no DNA. This table lists some 3,500 distinct CDR3 sequences. TRB was amplified from about 260 ng of peripheral blood genomic DNA per sample. Sequencing was carried out using peripheral blood. The clonotype originates from a human donor with an autoimmune cytopenia or autoimmune hepatitis (not recorded which). The gene calls are TRBV12-3 or TRBV12-4 and TRBJ1-1; without DNA, the TCRdb call of TRBD1 cannot be checked. CDR3 residues: CASSLAGQGAGTEAFF.